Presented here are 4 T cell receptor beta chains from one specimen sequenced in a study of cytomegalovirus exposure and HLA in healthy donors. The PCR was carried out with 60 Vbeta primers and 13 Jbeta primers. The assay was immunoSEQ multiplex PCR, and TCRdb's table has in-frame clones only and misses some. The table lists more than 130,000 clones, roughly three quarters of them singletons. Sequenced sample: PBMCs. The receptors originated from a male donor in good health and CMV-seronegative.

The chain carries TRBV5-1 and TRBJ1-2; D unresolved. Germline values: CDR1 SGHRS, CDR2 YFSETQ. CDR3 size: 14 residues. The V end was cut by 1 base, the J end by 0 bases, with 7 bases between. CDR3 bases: TGCGCCAGCAGCTTGACTGAGGCTAACTATGGCTACACCTTC. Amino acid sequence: CASSLTEANYGYTF.

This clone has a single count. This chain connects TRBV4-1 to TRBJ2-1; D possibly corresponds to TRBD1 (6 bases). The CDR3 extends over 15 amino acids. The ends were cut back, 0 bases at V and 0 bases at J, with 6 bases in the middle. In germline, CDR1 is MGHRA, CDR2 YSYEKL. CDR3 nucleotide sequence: TGCGCCAGCAGCCAAGAGGACAGCTCCTACAATGAGCAGTTCTTC. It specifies CASSQEDSSYNEQFF.

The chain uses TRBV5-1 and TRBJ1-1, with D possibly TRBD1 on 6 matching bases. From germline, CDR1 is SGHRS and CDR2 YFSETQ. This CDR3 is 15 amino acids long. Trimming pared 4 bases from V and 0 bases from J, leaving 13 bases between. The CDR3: CASSPWQGMNTEAFF. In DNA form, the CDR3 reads TGCGCCAGCAGCCCCTGGCAGGGGATGAACACTGAAGCTTTCTTT.

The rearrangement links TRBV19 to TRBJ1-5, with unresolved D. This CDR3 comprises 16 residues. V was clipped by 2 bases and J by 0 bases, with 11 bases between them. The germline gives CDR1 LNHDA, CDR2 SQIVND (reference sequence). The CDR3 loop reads CASSIPFRVSNQPQHF. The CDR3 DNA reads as TGTGCCAGTAGTATACCTTTCCGGGTTAGCAATCAGCCCCAGCATTTT.